The T cell receptor beta chain under discussion was sequenced for a study of T cell responses to AZD1222 COVID-19 vaccine. As to this clone: Its antigen remains unknown.

Study-level results: Of spike-specific TCRs, nearly half reportedly target regions left unmutated in variants. Seropositivity was recorded at baseline in only a handful of AZD1222 recipients. Vaccine-related CD4 TCRs covered spike, predominating at 160-218 and 743-854.

V shed 10 bases and J shed 7 bases, with 19 bases lying between them. Germline CDR1 and CDR2: MDHEN and SYDVKM. This CDR3 contains 13 residues. This table comes from immunoSEQ multiplex PCR, and its TCRdb copy is limited to in-frame clones, with some not included. The sample lists some 150,000 clones, more than 75% occurring once. The input for sequencing was peripheral blood, taken on day 0 of AZD1222 vaccination. This receptor was obtained from an adult in good health. The chain is built from TRBV28 and TRBJ1-2, with TRBD1 as a possible D gene (6 bases). The CDR3 reads CATKTGFGSGYTF. CDR3 nucleotide sequence: TGTGCCACTAAGACAGGATTTGGCTCTGGCTACACCTTC.